Presented here are 5 T cell receptor beta chains from one specimen sequenced in a study of cytomegalovirus exposure and HLA in healthy donors. PCR primers comprised 60 Vbeta and 13 Jbeta primers. Sequencing used immunoSEQ multiplex PCR; TCRdb keeps in-frame clones, though not all of them. The data contain about 200,000 clones, approximately 81% of them singletons. The sequenced sample was PBMCs. The receptors derive from a man aged 25 to 40 in good health and CMV-seronegative.

This rearrangement joins TRBV5-5 to TRBJ1-4, with a weak D call TRBD1 (6 bases). Deletions cut 7 bases from V and 0 bases from J, with 19 bases between. The CDR3 is 17 residues long. From germline, CDR1 is SGHKS and CDR2 YYEKEE (reference sequence). The CDR3 coding sequence is TGTGCCAGCTTGAAGGGGGGGACACTTGCAACTAATGAAAAACTGTTTTTT. It yields the protein CASLKGGTLATNEKLFF.

The chain uses TRBV23-1 and TRBJ2-7; TRBD1 matches at 11 bases. TRBV23-1 belongs to the ORF category, with a function that is uncertain. The CDR3 is 15 residues long. The ends lost 7 bases at V and 4 bases at J; junction bases unmatched: 9. The CDR3 region has the DNA TGCGCCAGCATCCTAGGACAGGGGGCGAAGTACGAGCAGTACTTC. Amino acids: CASILGQGAKYEQYF.

CDR3 nucleotides: TGTGCCAGCAGTCCACTACCCCTACAGGGCGGCTTGGAAAAACTGTTTTTT. It is translated as CASSPLPLQGGLEKLFF. The V gene is TRBV28, the J gene TRBJ1-4; a possible D gene is TRBD1 (6 bases). The CDR3 spans 17 residues. Trimming left V 5 bases short and J 8 bases short, with 24 bases between. Germline CDR1 MDHEN, CDR2 SYDVKM.

This chain uses TRBV6-5 with TRBJ2-7; 10 bases align to TRBD1. V lost 5 bases to trimming and J lost 8 bases; unmatched junction nucleotides: 6. The CDR3 runs 13 residues. CDR1 MNHEY and CDR2 SVGAGI come from the germline V gene. CDR3 protein: CASSGQGDGKQYF. Here the CDR3 DNA reads TGTGCCAGCAGTGGACAGGGGGACGGTAAGCAGTACTTC.

This chain links TRBV7-2 with TRBJ1-2; D perhaps matches TRBD1 (5 bases). CDR3 length: 13 residues. Looked up from germline, CDR1 is SGHTA and CDR2 is FQGNSA. Trimming pared 3 bases from V and 5 bases from J, leaving 10 bases between. CDR3 coding DNA: TGTGCCAGCAGCTTCAGGCAGGGTTATGGCTACACCTTC. This translates into CASSFRQGYGYTF.